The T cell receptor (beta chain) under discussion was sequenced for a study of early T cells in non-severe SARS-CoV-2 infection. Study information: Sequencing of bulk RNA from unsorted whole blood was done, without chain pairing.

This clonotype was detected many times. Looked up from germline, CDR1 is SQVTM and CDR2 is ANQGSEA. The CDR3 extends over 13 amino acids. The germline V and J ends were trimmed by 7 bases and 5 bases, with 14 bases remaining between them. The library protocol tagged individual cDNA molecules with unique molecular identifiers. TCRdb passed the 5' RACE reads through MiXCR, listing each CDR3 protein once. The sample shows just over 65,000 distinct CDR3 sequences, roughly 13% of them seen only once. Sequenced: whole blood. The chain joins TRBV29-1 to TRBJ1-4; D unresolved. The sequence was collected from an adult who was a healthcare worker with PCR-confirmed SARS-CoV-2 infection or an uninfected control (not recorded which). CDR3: CSAGGRRNEKLFF. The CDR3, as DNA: TGCAGCGCTGGCGGCCGACGGAATGAAAAACTGTTTTTT.